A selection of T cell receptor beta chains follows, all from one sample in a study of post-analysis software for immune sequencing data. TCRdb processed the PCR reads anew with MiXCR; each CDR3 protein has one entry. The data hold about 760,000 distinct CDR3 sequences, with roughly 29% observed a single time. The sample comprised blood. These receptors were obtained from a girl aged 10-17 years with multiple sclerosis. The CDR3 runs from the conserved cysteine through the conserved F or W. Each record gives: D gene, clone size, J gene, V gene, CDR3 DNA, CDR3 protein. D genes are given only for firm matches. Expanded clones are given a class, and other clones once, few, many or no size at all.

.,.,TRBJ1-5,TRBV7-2,TGTGCCAGCAGCTTAGGGTCACAGAGCAATCAGCCCCAGCATTTT,CASSLGSQSNQPQHF
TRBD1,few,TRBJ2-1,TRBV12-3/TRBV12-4,TGTGCCAGCGGGGGACAGGGGAATGAGCAGTTCTTC,CASGGQGNEQFF
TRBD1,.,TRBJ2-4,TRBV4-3,TGCGCCAGCAGCCGGGAACAGGGGGCCAAAAACATTCAGTACTTC,CASSREQGAKNIQYF
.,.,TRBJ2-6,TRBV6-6,TGTGCCAGCAGTACAGGGTATTTTTTCCCTGGGGCCAACGTCCTGACTTTC,CASSTGYFFPGANVLTF
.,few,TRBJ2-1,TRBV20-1,TGCAGTGCTAGCAAAGGGGTTAATGAGCAGTTCTTC,CSASKGVNEQFF
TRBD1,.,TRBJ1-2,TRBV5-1,TGCGCCAGCAGCCTCATAGGGACAGGGAACTATGGCTACACCTTC,CASSLIGTGNYGYTF
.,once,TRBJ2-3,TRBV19,TGTGCCACCCGTATCACAGCTAGCACAGATACGCAGTATTTT,CATRITASTDTQYF
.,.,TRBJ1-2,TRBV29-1,TGCAGCGCGCGGCGGGGGCAGGATGGCTACACCTTC,CSARRGQDGYTF
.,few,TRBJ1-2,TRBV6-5,TGTGCCAGCAGTTACCGGACACCCGCGGGGGATGGCTACACCTTC,CASSYRTPAGDGYTF
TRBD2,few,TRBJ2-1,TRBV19,TGTGCCAGTAGTATCGGACTAGTTAACGATGAGCAGTTCTTC,CASSIGLVNDEQFF
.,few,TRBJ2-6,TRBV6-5,TGTGCCAGCACTCAGGTGCCCGGGGCCAACGTCCTGACTTTC,CASTQVPGANVLTF
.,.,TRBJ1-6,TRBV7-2,TGTGCCAGCAGCTCATGGACGGTCCTGGGAGGTTCACCCCTCCACTTT,CASSSWTVLGGSPLHF
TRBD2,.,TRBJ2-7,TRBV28,TGTGCCAGCAGGTTAGCGGGAGTGGGCTACGAGCAGTACTTC,CASRLAGVGYEQYF
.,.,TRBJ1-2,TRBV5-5,TGTGCCTGCAGTTTATACACGGGCGGCTATGGCTACACCTTC,CACSLYTGGYGYTF
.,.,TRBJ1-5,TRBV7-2,TGTGCCAGCAGCTTAGCTTTAGGGTCCCCTCAGCCCCAGCATTTT,CASSLALGSPQPQHF
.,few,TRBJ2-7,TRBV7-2,TGTGCCAGCAGCTTAGAGACGAGTTGGGTGGGGTACGAGCAGTACTTC,CASSLETSWVGYEQYF
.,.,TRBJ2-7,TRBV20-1,TGCAGTGCTAGAGATGTAGCGGCGAGCTCCTACAATGAGCAGTACTTC,CSARDVAASSYNEQYF
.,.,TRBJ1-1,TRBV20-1,TGCAGTGCTAGAGAGGACTTCATTAATGAAGCTTTCTTT,CSAREDFINEAFF
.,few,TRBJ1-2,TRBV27,TGTGCCAGCAGTTTGAAGGGACCGCGTGGCTACACCTTC,CASSLKGPRGYTF
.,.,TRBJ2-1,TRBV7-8,TGTGCCAGCAGCTTAGATGGGTGGCTGAATGAGCAGTTCTTC,CASSLDGWLNEQFF
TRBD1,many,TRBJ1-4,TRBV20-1,TGCAGTGCTAGAGAGGACAGGGGATGGGGTGAAAAACTGTTTTTT,CSAREDRGWGEKLFF
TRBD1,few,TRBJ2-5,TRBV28,TGTGCCAGCAGTTTACCCAAAGGGACAGAGTACCAAGAGACCCAGTACTTC,CASSLPKGTEYQETQYF
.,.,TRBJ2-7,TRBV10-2,TGCGCCAGCAAGACAGCGGCCTACGAGCAGTACTTC,CASKTAAYEQYF
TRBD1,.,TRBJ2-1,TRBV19,TGTGCCAGCCAAATCGGGACAGGGATGGACAATGAGCAGTTCTTC,CASQIGTGMDNEQFF
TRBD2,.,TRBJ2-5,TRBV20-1,TGCAGTGCTCCGGCCCCTAGCGGCCAAGAGACCCAGTACTTC,CSAPAPSGQETQYF
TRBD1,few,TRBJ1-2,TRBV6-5,TGTGCCAGCAGTTTTCGACAGGGAACCTATGGCTACACCTTC,CASSFRQGTYGYTF
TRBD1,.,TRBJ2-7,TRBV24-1,TGTGCCACCAGTGGTGCCCGACAGGGGCTTGCCTACGAGCAGTACTTC,CATSGARQGLAYEQYF
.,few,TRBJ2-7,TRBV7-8,TGTGCCAGCAGCTTAGTTCGGTCGGGACCGTACGAGCAGTACTTC,CASSLVRSGPYEQYF
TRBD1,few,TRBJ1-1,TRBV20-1,TGCAGTGCTAGGCCGGGACAGGGGGCTTGGAACACTGAAGCTTTCTTT,CSARPGQGAWNTEAFF
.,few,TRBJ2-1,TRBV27,TGTGCCAGCAGTCCCGGGGACTCCCGCTACAATGAGCAGTTCTTC,CASSPGDSRYNEQFF
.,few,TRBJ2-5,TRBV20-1,TGCAGTGCTAGAGAACTAGATAAAGAGACCCAGTACTTC,CSARELDKETQYF